This TCR beta chain appears in the sequencing data of a study of shared clonotypes between healthy human individuals. TCRdb keeps only in-frame clones here, not all; method: immunoSEQ multiplex PCR. The sample includes about 490,000 clones, around four fifths seen only once; the top ten take approximately 12%. Germline loops: CDR1 KGHSH, CDR2 LQKENI. J was trimmed by 1 base and V by 5 bases; bases with no gene match: 4. CDR3 length: 15 residues. The chain carries TRBV18 and TRBJ2-7; 11 nucleotides align to TRBD1. The TCR comes from a woman aged 40 to 55 in good health. Some clones in this sample may be carry-over from other donors' samples. Source material: PBMCs. The CDR3 spells CASSSGQGASYEQYF. The CDR3 DNA reads as TGTGCCAGCTCATCCGGACAGGGGGCTTCCTACGAGCAGTACTTC.